This entry features one T cell receptor (beta chain) sequence. Its antigen remains unknown. A much larger clone differs from this one at a single base, so this may be a read error. The length of the CDR3 is 13 residues. Germline lookup yields CDR1 LNHNV and CDR2 YYDKDF (reference sequence). These data are taken from a study of response to subunit inactivated influenza vaccine. Regarding the study as a whole: Each seasonal flu vaccination may recruit only limited new T cells, authors suggested.

TCRdb recomputed calls from the RT-PCR reads with MiXCR, one row per CDR3 protein. The sample has about 240,000 distinct CDR3 sequences, about 12% seen once. This sample comprised non-naive T cells sorted from PBMCs, obtained 14 to 15 days before vaccination. The clonotype originates from a man aged 50 to 59 who received an inactivated influenza vaccine. The genes are TRBV15 and TRBJ1-6; D not resolved. The chain's CDR3 is CDTSRDTRSPLHF. CDR3 DNA: TGTGACACCAGCAGAGATACTCGTTCACCCCTCCACTTT. Combining the CDR3 with reference TRBV15 and TRBJ1-6 gives the whole variable domain DAMVIQNPRYQVTQFGKPVTLSCSQTLNHNVMYWYQQKSSQAPKLLFHYYDKDFNNEADTPDNFQSRRPNTSFCFLDIRSPGLGDTAMYLCDTSRDTRSPLHFGNGTRLTVT.